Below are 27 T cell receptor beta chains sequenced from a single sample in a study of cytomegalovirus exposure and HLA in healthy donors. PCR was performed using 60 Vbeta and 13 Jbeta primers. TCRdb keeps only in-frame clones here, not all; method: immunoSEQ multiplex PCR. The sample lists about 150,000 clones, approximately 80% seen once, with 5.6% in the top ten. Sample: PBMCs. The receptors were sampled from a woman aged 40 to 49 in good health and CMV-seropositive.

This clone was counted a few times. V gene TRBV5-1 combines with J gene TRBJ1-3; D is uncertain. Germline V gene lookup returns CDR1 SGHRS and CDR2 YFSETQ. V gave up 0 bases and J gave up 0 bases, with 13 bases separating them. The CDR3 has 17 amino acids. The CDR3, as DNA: TGCGCCAGCAGCTTGGACGGTCAGCGAAACTCTGGAAACACCATATATTTT. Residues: CASSLDGQRNSGNTIYF.

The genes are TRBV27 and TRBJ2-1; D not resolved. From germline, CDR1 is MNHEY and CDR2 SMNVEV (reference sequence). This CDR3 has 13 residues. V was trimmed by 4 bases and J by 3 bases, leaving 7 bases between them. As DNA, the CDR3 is TGTGCCAGCAGTTATACCTACTACAATGAGCAGTTCTTC. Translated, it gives CASSYTYYNEQFF.

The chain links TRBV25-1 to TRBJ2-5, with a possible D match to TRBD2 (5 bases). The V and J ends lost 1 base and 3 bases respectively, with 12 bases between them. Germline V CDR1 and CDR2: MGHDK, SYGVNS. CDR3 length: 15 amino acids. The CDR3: CASSEFEGEEETQYF. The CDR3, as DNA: TGTGCCAGCAGTGAATTTGAGGGAGAGGAAGAGACCCAGTACTTC. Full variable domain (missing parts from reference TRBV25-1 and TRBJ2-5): EADIYQTPRYLVIGTGKKITLECSQTMGHDKMYWYQQDPGMELHLIHYSYGVNSTEKGDLSSESTVSRIRTEHFPLTLESARPSHTSQYLCASSEFEGEEETQYFGPGTRLLVL.

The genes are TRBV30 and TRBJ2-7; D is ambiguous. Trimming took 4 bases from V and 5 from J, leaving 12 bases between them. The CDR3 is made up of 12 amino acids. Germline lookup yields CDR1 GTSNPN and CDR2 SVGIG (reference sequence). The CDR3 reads CAWTATSNEQYF. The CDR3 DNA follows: TGTGCCTGGACCGCAACGTCTAACGAGCAGTACTTC.

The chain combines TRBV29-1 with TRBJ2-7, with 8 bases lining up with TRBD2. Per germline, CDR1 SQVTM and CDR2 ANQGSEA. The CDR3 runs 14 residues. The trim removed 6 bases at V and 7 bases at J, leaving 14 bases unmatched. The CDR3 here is CSVRAGLAGGEQYF. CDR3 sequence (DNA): TGCAGCGTCCGGGCGGGGCTAGCGGGTGGAGAGCAGTACTTC.

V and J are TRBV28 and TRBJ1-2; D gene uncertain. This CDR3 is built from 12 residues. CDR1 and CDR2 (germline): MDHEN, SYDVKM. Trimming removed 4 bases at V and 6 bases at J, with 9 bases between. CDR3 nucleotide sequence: TGTGCCAGCAGTTATGGAGGGAATGGCTACACCTTC. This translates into CASSYGGNGYTF.

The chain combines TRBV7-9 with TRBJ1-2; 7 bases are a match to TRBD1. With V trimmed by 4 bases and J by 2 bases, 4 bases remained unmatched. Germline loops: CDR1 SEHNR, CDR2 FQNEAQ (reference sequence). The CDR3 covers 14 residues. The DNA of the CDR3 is TGTGCCAGCAGCTCGTCGGACAGGAACTATGGCTACACCTTC. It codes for CASSSSDRNYGYTF. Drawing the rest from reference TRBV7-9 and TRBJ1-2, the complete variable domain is DTGVSQNPRHKITKRGQNVTFRCDPISEHNRLYWYRQTLGQGPEFLTYFQNEAQLEKSRLLSDRFSAERPKGSFSTLEIQRTEQGDSAMYLCASSSSDRNYGYTFGSGTRLTVV.

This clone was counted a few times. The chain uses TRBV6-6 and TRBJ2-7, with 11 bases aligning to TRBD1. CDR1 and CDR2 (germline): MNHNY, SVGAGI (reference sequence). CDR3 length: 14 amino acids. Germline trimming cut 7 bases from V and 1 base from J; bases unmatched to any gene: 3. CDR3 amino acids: CASTGDRGSYEQYF. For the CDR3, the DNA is TGTGCCAGCACGGGGGACAGGGGGTCCTACGAGCAGTACTTC.

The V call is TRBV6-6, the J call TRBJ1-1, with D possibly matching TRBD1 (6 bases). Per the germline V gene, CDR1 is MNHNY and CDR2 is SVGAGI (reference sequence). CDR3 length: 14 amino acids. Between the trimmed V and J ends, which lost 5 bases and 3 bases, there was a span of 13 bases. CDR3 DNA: TGTGCCAGCAGTAACCAGGGGATGGACACTGAAGCTTTCTTT. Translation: CASSNQGMDTEAFF.

CDR3 sequence: CASSPVWTRVTEQFF. The DNA for the CDR3 is TGTGCCAGCAGCCCCGTGTGGACTAGGGTGACTGAGCAGTTCTTC. The V call is TRBV7-3, the J call TRBJ2-1; 7 nucleotides match TRBD2. Germline CDR1 SGHTA, CDR2 FQGTGA. The CDR3 length is 15 residues. The J segment lost 9 bases and the V segment lost 5 bases, leaving 13 bases of the junction unmatched. The complete variable domain, with remaining parts taken from reference TRBV7-3 and TRBJ2-1, reads GAGVSQTPSNKVTEKGKYVELRCDPISGHTALYWYRQSLGQGPEFLIYFQGTGAADDSGLPNDRFFAVRPEGSVSTLKIQRTERGDSAVYLCASSPVWTRVTEQFFGPGTRLTVL.

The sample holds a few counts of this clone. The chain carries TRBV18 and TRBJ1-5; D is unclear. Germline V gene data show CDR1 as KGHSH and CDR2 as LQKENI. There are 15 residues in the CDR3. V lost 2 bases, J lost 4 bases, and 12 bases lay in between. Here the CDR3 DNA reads TGTGCCAGCTCACCAACCGAGGCCACTAATCAGCCCCAGCATTTT. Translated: CASSPTEATNQPQHF.

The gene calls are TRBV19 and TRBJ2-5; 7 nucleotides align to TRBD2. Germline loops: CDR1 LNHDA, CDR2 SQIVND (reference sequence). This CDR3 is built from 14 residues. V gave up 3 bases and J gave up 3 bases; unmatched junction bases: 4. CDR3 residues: CASSMIAGEETQYF. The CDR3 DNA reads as TGTGCCAGTAGTATGATAGCGGGTGAAGAGACCCAGTACTTC.

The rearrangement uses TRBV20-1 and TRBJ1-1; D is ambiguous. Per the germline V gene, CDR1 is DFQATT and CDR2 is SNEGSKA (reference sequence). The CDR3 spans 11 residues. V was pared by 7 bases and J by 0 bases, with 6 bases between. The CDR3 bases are TGCAGTGGACATCTGAACACTGAAGCTTTCTTT. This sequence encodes CSGHLNTEAFF.

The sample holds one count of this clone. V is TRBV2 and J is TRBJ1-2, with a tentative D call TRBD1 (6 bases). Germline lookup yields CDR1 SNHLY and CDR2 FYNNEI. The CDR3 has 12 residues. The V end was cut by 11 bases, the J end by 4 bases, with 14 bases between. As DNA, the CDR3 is TGTGCCGGGGCGTCAGGGGCCTATGGCTACACCTTC. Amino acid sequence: CAGASGAYGYTF.

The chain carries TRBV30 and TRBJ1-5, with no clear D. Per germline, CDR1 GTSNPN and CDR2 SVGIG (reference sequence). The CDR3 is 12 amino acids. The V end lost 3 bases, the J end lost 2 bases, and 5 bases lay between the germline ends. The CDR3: CAWSGGNQPQHF. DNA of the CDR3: TGTGCCTGGAGCGGGGGCAATCAGCCCCAGCATTTT.

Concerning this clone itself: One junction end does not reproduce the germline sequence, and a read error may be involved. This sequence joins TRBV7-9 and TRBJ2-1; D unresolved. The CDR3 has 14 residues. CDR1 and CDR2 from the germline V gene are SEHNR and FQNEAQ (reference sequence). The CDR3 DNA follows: TGTACCAGCAGCTTAATTGAGGCCCGCAATGAGCAGTTCTTC. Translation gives CTSSLIEARNEQFF.

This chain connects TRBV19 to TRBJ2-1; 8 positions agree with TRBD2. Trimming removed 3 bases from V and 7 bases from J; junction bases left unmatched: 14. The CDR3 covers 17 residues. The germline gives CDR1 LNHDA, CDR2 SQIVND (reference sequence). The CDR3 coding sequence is TGTGCCAGTAGTATTCCCCCCGGGACTAGTGAGGGGAATGAGCAGTTCTTC. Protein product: CASSIPPGTSEGNEQFF.

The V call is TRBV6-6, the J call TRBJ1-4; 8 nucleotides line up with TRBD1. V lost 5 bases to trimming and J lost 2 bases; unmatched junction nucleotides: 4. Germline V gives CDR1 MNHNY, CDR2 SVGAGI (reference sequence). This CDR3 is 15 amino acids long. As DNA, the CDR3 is TGTGCCAGCAGTACTAGGACAGGGACTAATGAAAAACTGTTTTTT. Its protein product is CASSTRTGTNEKLFF.

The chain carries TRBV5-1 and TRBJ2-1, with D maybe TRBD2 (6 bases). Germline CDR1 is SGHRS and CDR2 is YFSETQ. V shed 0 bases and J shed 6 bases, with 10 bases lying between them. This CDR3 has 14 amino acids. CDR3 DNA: TGCGCCAGCAGCTTGGGCCTTAGCGGCAATGAGCAGTTCTTC. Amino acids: CASSLGLSGNEQFF.

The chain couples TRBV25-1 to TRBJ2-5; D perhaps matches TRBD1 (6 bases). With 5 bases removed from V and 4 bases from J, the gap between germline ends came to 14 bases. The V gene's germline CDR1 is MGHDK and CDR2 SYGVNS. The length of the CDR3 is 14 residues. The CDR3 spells CASSSWGPGETQYF. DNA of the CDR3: TGTGCCAGCAGTTCTTGGGGGCCAGGAGAGACCCAGTACTTC.

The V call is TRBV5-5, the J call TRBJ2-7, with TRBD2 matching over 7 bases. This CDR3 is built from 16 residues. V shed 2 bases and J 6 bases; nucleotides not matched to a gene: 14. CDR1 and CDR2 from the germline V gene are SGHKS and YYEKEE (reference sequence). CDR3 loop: CASSLLAATAGSEQYF. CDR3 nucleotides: TGTGCCAGCAGCTTATTGGCCGCCACAGCGGGATCCGAGCAGTACTTC.

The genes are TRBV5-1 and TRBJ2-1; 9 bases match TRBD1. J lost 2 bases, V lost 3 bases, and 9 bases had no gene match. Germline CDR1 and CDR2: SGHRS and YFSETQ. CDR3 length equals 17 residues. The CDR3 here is CASSSAPGTGTYNEQFF. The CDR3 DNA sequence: TGCGCCAGCAGCTCCGCACCCGGGACAGGGACCTACAATGAGCAGTTCTTC.

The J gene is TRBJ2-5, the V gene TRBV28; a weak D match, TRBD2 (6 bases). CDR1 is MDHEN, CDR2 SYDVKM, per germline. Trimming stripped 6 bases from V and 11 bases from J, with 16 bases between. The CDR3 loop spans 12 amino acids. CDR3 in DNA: TGTGCCAGCAGCAGACTACTCCGGGAGCAGTACTTC. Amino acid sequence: CASSRLLREQYF. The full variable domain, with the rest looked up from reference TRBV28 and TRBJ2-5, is DVKVTQSSRYLVKRTGEKVFLECVQDMDHENMFWYRQDPGLGLRLIYFSYDVKMKEKGDIPEGYSVSREKKERFSLILESASTNQTSMYLCASSRLLREQYFGPGTRLLVL.

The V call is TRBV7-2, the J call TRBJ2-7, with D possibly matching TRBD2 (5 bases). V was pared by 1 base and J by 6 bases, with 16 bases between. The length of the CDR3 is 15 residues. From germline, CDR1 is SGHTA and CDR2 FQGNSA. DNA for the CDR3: TGTGCCAGCAGCTTAGTCGCCGACCCGACTATCGAGCAGTACTTC. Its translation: CASSLVADPTIEQYF.

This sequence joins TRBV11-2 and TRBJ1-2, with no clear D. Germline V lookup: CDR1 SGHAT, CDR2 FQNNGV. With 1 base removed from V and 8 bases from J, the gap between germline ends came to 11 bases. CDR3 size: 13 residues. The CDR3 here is CASSLAGRRGYTF. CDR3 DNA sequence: TGTGCCAGCAGCTTAGCAGGCCGAAGAGGCTACACCTTC.

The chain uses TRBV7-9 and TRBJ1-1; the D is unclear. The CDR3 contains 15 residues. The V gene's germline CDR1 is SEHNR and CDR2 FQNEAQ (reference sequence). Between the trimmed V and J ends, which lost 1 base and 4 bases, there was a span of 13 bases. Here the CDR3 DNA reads TGTGCCAGCAGCTTAGTAGGGTGGGGAGGCACTGAAGCTTTCTTT. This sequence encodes CASSLVGWGGTEAFF.

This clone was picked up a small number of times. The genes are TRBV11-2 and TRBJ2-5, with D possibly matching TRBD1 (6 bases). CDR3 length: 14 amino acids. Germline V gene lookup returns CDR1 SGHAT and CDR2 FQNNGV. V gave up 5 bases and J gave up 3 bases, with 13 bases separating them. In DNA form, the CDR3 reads TGTGCCAGCAGCCGTGGGACACTAGAAGAGACCCAGTACTTC. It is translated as CASSRGTLEETQYF.